A single sample gave rise to the 23 T cell receptor beta chains below, sequenced in a study of blood T cell repertoires in COVID-19. Clones were sequenced by immunoSEQ multiplex PCR, and TCRdb holds only the in-frame ones, with some missing. The sample includes roughly 200,000 clones, around 86% of them seen just once. The sequenced sample was PBMCs or T cells enriched from blood (not recorded which). These receptors came from a woman in her 30s who had recovered from COVID-19.

V and J are TRBV11-3 and TRBJ2-5; D possibly corresponds to TRBD2 (7 bases). Trimming stripped 5 bases from V and 4 bases from J, with 11 bases between. From germline, CDR1 is SGHNT and CDR2 YENEEA. The CDR3 totals 13 residues. The CDR3: CASSQGRAETQYF. CDR3 bases: TGTGCCAGCAGCCAGGGGAGGGCAGAGACCCAGTACTTC.

The V call is TRBV6-5, the J call TRBJ2-7; 8 bases fit TRBD1. The germline CDR1 and CDR2 sequences are MNHEY and SVGAGI. V shed 7 bases and J 3 bases; nucleotides not matched to a gene: 11. There are 15 residues in the CDR3. CDR3 region: CASTSGGTGVYEQYF. CDR3 sequence (DNA): TGTGCCAGCACCTCTGGGGGGACAGGAGTCTACGAGCAGTACTTC.

V and J are TRBV18 and TRBJ1-1; D is undetermined. Germline CDR1 KGHSH, CDR2 LQKENI. V lost 2 bases, J lost 8 bases, and 12 bases lay in between. This CDR3 region has 13 residues. The CDR3 DNA sequence: TGTGCCAGCTCACCATCGACGACAACCGAAGCTTTCTTT. It yields the protein CASSPSTTTEAFF.

A single count supports this clone. The chain couples TRBV5-1 to TRBJ1-1; the match to TRBD1 covers 10 bases. Germline V gene data show CDR1 as SGHRS and CDR2 as YFSETQ. The J segment lost 0 bases and the V segment lost 4 bases, leaving 15 bases of the junction unmatched. The CDR3 is made up of 19 amino acids. CDR3 residues: CASSGGTGDVGTMNTEAFF. The CDR3 nucleotides read TGCGCCAGCAGCGGGGGGACAGGGGATGTCGGGACCATGAACACTGAAGCTTTCTTT.

The J gene is TRBJ1-4, the V gene TRBV30; TRBD1 is a possible D gene (6 bases). The CDR3 is 14 residues long. With 2 bases removed from V and 5 bases from J, the gap between germline ends came to 12 bases. The V gene's germline CDR1 is GTSNPN and CDR2 SVGIG (reference sequence). The chain's CDR3 is CAWSILGQNEKLFF. The DNA of the CDR3 is TGTGCCTGGAGTATCTTAGGACAGAATGAAAAACTGTTTTTT.

V is TRBV5-1 and J is TRBJ1-2, with 9 positions matching TRBD1. Germline values: CDR1 SGHRS, CDR2 YFSETQ. V dropped 0 bases and J dropped 5; count of bases not matched to a gene: 2. The CDR3 is 14 residues long. The CDR3 DNA sequence: TGCGCCAGCAGCTTGGCCGGGACAGGGTATGGCTACACCTTC. Translated: CASSLAGTGYGYTF.

This rearrangement joins TRBV6-5 to TRBJ2-7, with 9 bases aligning to TRBD1. In germline, CDR1 is MNHEY, CDR2 SVGAGI. The CDR3 sequence is 15 residues long. After removal of 8 bases from V and 3 bases from J, the junction contained 11 bases not matched to a gene. The CDR3 bases are TGTGCCAGCCTTGGCCCGGGACAGGGCAACTACGAGCAGTACTTC. Protein sequence: CASLGPGQGNYEQYF.

The chain links TRBV3-1 (or the pseudogene TRBV3-2) to TRBJ1-2; 8 bases line up with TRBD1. CDR3 length: 17 residues. Losses at the gene ends were 1 base for V and 1 base for J; bases not matched to a gene: 8. Germline V gives CDR1 LGHDT, CDR2 YNNKEL (reference sequence). Here the CDR3 DNA reads TGTGCCAGCAGCCAAGTACAGGGGGGAGGGGTTAACTATGGCTACACCTTC. It yields the protein CASSQVQGGGVNYGYTF.

The chain links TRBV5-1 to TRBJ1-1, with a weak D call TRBD1 (5 bases). V lost 4 bases and J 0 bases, leaving 13 bases between the germline ends. CDR3 length equals 15 residues. Per the germline V gene, CDR1 is SGHRS and CDR2 is YFSETQ. The CDR3 DNA sequence: TGCGCCAGCAGCGCCCTAGAAGGGGTGAACACTGAAGCTTTCTTT. It encodes CASSALEGVNTEAFF.

The J gene is TRBJ2-1, the V gene TRBV5-1; 7 nucleotides line up with TRBD2. The CDR3 loop spans 14 amino acids. Germline CDR1 reads SGHRS; CDR2 reads YFSETQ. J was trimmed by 10 bases and V by 4 bases; bases with no gene match: 11. CDR3 in amino acids: CASSRRESLGEQFF. CDR3 sequence (DNA): TGCGCCAGCAGCCGGCGGGAGTCTCTGGGAGAGCAGTTCTTC.

The genes are TRBV3-1 (or the pseudogene TRBV3-2) and TRBJ2-5, with D maybe TRBD1 (6 bases). The CDR3 spans 14 residues. V dropped 6 bases and J dropped 0 bases, with 11 bases sitting between them. Germline-derived CDR1 and CDR2 are LGHDT and YNNKEL (reference sequence). The CDR3 sequence is CASSYRQDQETQYF. The CDR3, as DNA: TGTGCCAGCAGTTACCGACAGGACCAAGAGACCCAGTACTTC.

The J gene is TRBJ2-1, the V gene TRBV7-2; 16 bases align to TRBD2. Germline V lookup: CDR1 SGHTA, CDR2 FQGNSA. Trimming removed 1 base from V and 6 bases from J; junction bases left unmatched: 6. This CDR3 is built from 18 residues. DNA of the CDR3: TGTGCCAGCAGCTTAGAGGGACTAGCGGGAGGGCCGGGCAATGAGCAGTTCTTC. Translating it yields CASSLEGLAGGPGNEQFF. The variable domain in full, with the rest retrieved from reference TRBV7-2 and TRBJ2-1, is GAGVSQSPSNKVTEKGKDVELRCDPISGHTALYWYRQSLGQGLEFLIYFQGNSAPDKSGLPSDRFSAERTGGSVSTLTIQRTQQEDSAVYLCASSLEGLAGGPGNEQFFGPGTRLTVL.

V usage is TRBV28 and J usage is TRBJ1-1; D not certain. The CDR3 is 14 amino acids. CDR1 and CDR2 (germline): MDHEN, SYDVKM. Deletions cut 5 bases from V and 3 bases from J, with 13 bases between. This CDR3 reads CASSIERGDTEAFF. The DNA for the CDR3 is TGTGCCAGCAGTATCGAGAGAGGCGACACTGAAGCTTTCTTT.

In its sample, this clone was seen once. This sequence joins TRBV10-3 and TRBJ2-6, with 12 bases aligning to TRBD1. CDR1 is ENHRY, CDR2 SYGVKD, per germline. The CDR3 runs 16 residues. V shed 5 bases and J 2 bases; nucleotides not matched to a gene: 1. CDR3 DNA: TGTGCCATCAGTAGGGACAGGGGGCCTGGGGCCAACGTCCTGACTTTC. Protein sequence: CAISRDRGPGANVLTF.

V gene TRBV28 combines with J gene TRBJ2-2; D is perhaps TRBD2 (5 bases). V was clipped by 7 bases and J by 4 bases, with 19 bases between them. Germline loops: CDR1 MDHEN, CDR2 SYDVKM. The CDR3 contains 16 residues. DNA of the CDR3: TGTGCCAGCAACCCTGCGGAGGTAGCCTCCACCGGGGAGCTGTTTTTT. Its translation: CASNPAEVASTGELFF.

Written as DNA, the CDR3 is TGTGCCAGTAGTACCGGGACATTTTTATGGCAGGGGTATTTT. Protein product: CASSTGTFLWQGYF. The genes are TRBV19 and TRBJ2-3; D might be TRBD1 (6 bases). Trimming shortened V by 4 bases and J by 14 bases, and 22 bases separated the two germline ends. Per the germline V gene, CDR1 is LNHDA and CDR2 is SQIVND (reference sequence). The CDR3 loop spans 14 amino acids.

V is TRBV9 and J is TRBJ2-1; D remains unclear. Germline CDR1 is SGDLS and CDR2 is YYNGEE. This CDR3 spans 16 amino acids. Between the trimmed V and J ends, which lost 0 bases and 0 bases, there was a span of 10 bases. The CDR3 nucleotides are TGTGCCAGCAGCGTAGGGGTCGGAGTCTCCTACAATGAGCAGTTCTTC. Translating it yields CASSVGVGVSYNEQFF. Together with reference TRBV9 and TRBJ2-1, the CDR3 gives the full variable domain: DSGVTQTPKHLITATGQRVTLRCSPRSGDLSVYWYQQSLDQGLQFLIQYYNGEERAKGNILERFSAQQFPDLHSELNLSSLELGDSALYFCASSVGVGVSYNEQFFGPGTRLTVL.

The J gene is TRBJ1-5, the V gene TRBV18, with no clear D. Per germline, CDR1 KGHSH and CDR2 LQKENI. The V and J ends lost 6 bases and 0 bases respectively, with 9 bases between them. This CDR3 contains 14 residues. The CDR3 bases are TGTGCCAGCTCGGAGGGATTTAGCAATCAGCCCCAGCATTTT. Its protein is CASSEGFSNQPQHF.

The chain joins TRBV5-4 to TRBJ2-7, with 10 nucleotides matching TRBD2. CDR1 and CDR2 from the germline V gene are SGHNT and YYREEE (reference sequence). With 4 bases clipped from V and 4 bases from J, the junction kept 14 bases outside the gene matches. The CDR3 extends over 17 amino acids. CDR3 in amino acids: CASSLNFGLAENYEQYF. The CDR3 nucleotides read TGTGCCAGCAGCCTGAATTTCGGACTAGCGGAGAATTACGAGCAGTACTTC.

The chain uses TRBV24-1 and TRBJ2-2; 7 bases are a match to TRBD2. Germline CDR1 KGHDR, CDR2 SFDVKD. The CDR3 loop spans 16 amino acids. V trimming: 8 bases; J trimming: 5 bases; junction bases outside the gene matches: 13. Here the CDR3 DNA reads TGTGCCACCACCCCCGGGGCGGGAGTAGCGACCGGGGAGCTGTTTTTT. The encoded protein is CATTPGAGVATGELFF.

This clone was observed a few times. The genes are TRBV28 and TRBJ2-7; tentatively, D is TRBD2 (5 bases). V lost 1 base to trimming and J lost 6 bases, with 16 bases between them. The length of the CDR3 is 15 residues. The germline V gene encodes CDR1 MDHEN and CDR2 SYDVKM. Written as DNA, the CDR3 is TGTGCCAGCAGTTTATTAACCCGGGGATCCCGCGAGCAGTACTTC. This codes for CASSLLTRGSREQYF. Complete variable domain (other parts from reference TRBV28 and TRBJ2-7): DVKVTQSSRYLVKRTGEKVFLECVQDMDHENMFWYRQDPGLGLRLIYFSYDVKMKEKGDIPEGYSVSREKKERFSLILESASTNQTSMYLCASSLLTRGSREQYFGPGTRLTVT.

This chain links TRBV3-1 (or the pseudogene TRBV3-2) with TRBJ2-1; tentatively, D is TRBD1 (6 bases). This CDR3 contains 13 residues. Trimming left V 0 bases short and J 16 bases short, with 16 bases between. Per the germline V gene, CDR1 is LGHDT and CDR2 is YNNKEL (reference sequence). This CDR3 is CASSQDFAGECFF. The CDR3 nucleotides read TGTGCCAGCAGCCAAGATTTTGCAGGGGAGTGTTTCTTC.

This clone occurred a few times. This chain links TRBV9 with TRBJ2-7; TRBD2 matches at 11 bases. The CDR3 has 17 amino acids. The junction had 6 bases not matched to a gene; V was cut back by 0 bases and J by 1 base. From germline, CDR1 is SGDLS and CDR2 YYNGEE. CDR3 DNA sequence: TGTGCCAGCAGCGTAGCGGTGGGACTAGCGGATTCCTACGAGCAGTACTTC. Amino acid sequence: CASSVAVGLADSYEQYF.